What follows describes a single T cell receptor (beta chain). The antigen remains unidentified. This sample also contains other DNA sequences that code for the same CDR3. This sample was included in a study of T cells in tumors after PD-1 blockade. Turning to the study itself: Treatment was either pembrolizumab 200 mg every 3 weeks or cemiplimab 350 mg every 2 weeks. A subset received ongoing vismodegib 150 mg daily alongside anti-PD-1 therapy.

Study findings and constraints: Roughly 42% of tumor TCR clonotypes were also found in blood.

Germline trimming cut 4 bases from V and 4 bases from J; bases unmatched to any gene: 2. The germline V gene has CDR1 SGHRS and CDR2 YFSETQ. The CDR3 loop spans 12 amino acids. TCRdb keeps only in-frame clones here, not all; method: immunoSEQ multiplex PCR. This sample has 45,000 to 60,000 clones, with 79% found just once. The chain employs TRBV5-1 and TRBJ2-7; 7 bases align to TRBD1. This TCR derives from a human donor with advanced basal cell or squamous cell carcinoma (not recorded which). The specimen was PBMCs, collected before anti-PD-1 therapy. The CDR3 is CASSPQGYEQYF. The DNA for the CDR3 is TGCGCCAGCAGCCCACAGGGGTACGAGCAGTACTTC.